These T cell receptor beta chains were read from a single sample in a study of brain T cells in children with intractable seizures. The table came from immunoSEQ multiplex PCR; TCRdb's copy has only in-frame clones and leaves some out. The sample lists about 320,000 clones, about 93% occurring once. The sample in question was peripheral blood, obtained roughly 5 months after surgery. These TCRs come from a boy under three years old with tuberous sclerosis and intractable seizures. The CDR3 runs from the conserved cysteine through the conserved F or W. The D gene is left open where the match is weak. Not all rows give a size; the values are once, few, many and, for expanded clones, a class.

d_call	v_call	j_call	clone_size	cdr3_aa	cdr3_nt
NA	TRBV27	TRBJ1-3	NA	CASRGVGGEGSSGNTIYF	TGTGCCAGCCGGGGGGTCGGGGGTGAGGGGAGCTCTGGAAACACCATATATTTT
NA	TRBV28	TRBJ1-2	NA	CASSSDSSNYGYTF	TGTGCCAGCAGCTCCGACTCCTCCAACTATGGCTACACCTTC
TRBD1	TRBV24-1	TRBJ2-2	NA	CATSDFRDRQYTGELFF	TGTGCCACCAGTGATTTTCGGGACAGACAATACACCGGGGAGCTGTTTTTT
TRBD2	TRBV27	TRBJ2-7	NA	CATGARGGPYEQYF	TGTGCCACTGGAGCAAGGGGAGGGCCCTACGAGCAGTACTTC
NA	TRBV20-1	TRBJ1-1	once	CSASALSNTEAFF	TGCAGTGCTAGTGCCCTTTCGAACACTGAAGCTTTCTTT
TRBD1	TRBV9	TRBJ2-1	NA	CASGGTGTGGPYNEQFF	TGTGCCAGCGGTGGGACAGGGACGGGGGGTCCCTACAATGAGCAGTTCTTC
NA	TRBV3-1/TRBV3-2	TRBJ2-7	NA	CASSPGLLTYEQYF	TGTGCCAGCAGCCCGGGACTTCTGACCTACGAGCAGTACTTC
TRBD2	TRBV9	TRBJ2-1	NA	CASSVGGGVYNEQFF	TGTGCCAGCAGCGTAGGCGGGGGAGTCTACAATGAGCAGTTCTTC
NA	TRBV12-3/TRBV12-4	TRBJ1-1	NA	CASSMRRDTEAFF	TGTGCCAGCAGTATGAGACGGGACACTGAAGCTTTCTTT
NA	TRBV30	TRBJ2-7	once	CAWSSRNYEQYF	TGTGCCTGGAGTTCCAGGAACTACGAGCAGTACTTC
NA	TRBV2	TRBJ2-3	NA	CASSTRADGDTQYF	TGTGCCAGCAGTACCCGAGCGGACGGAGATACGCAGTATTTT
TRBD1	TRBV19	TRBJ2-7	NA	CASSIGTGTYEQYF	TGTGCCAGTAGTATCGGGACAGGGACCTACGAGCAGTACTTC
NA	TRBV7-9	TRBJ2-2	NA	CASSPEGAGELFF	TGTGCCAGCAGCCCAGAGGGGGCCGGGGAGCTGTTTTTT
NA	TRBV6-5	TRBJ1-5	NA	CASSSRARNQPQHF	TGTGCCAGCAGTTCCAGGGCTCGCAATCAGCCCCAGCATTTT
NA	TRBV6-5	TRBJ1-1	NA	CASSLTGPNTEAFF	TGTGCCAGCAGTTTGACAGGACCGAACACTGAAGCTTTCTTT
TRBD1	TRBV28	TRBJ1-3	NA	CASSSHPGQGVSGNTIYF	TGTGCCAGCAGTTCCCACCCGGGACAGGGAGTCTCTGGAAACACCATATATTTT
NA	TRBV23-1	TRBJ1-4	NA	CASSQGEKLFF	TGCGCCAGCAGTCAGGGTGAAAAACTGTTTTTT
NA	TRBV5-4	TRBJ2-1	NA	CASSLTRELYNEQFF	TGTGCCAGCAGCTTGACCAGGGAATTGTACAATGAGCAGTTCTTC
NA	TRBV7-9	TRBJ2-1	few	CASSFTGSSYNEQFF	TGTGCCAGCAGCTTTACAGGGAGCTCCTACAATGAGCAGTTCTTC
NA	TRBV30	TRBJ1-1	NA	CAWIQSNTEAFF	TGTGCCTGGATTCAGTCCAACACTGAAGCTTTCTTT
TRBD1	TRBV7-7	TRBJ2-5	NA	CASSLGQGIQETQYF	TGTGCTAGCAGCTTAGGACAGGGGATTCAAGAGACCCAGTACTTC
TRBD1	TRBV29-1	TRBJ2-3	NA	CSVVPTGAGTDTQYF	TGCAGCGTTGTACCGACAGGGGCGGGTACAGATACGCAGTATTTT
NA	TRBV5-1	TRBJ2-5	NA	CASSLEVRAETQYF	TGCGCCAGCAGCTTGGAGGTCAGGGCAGAGACCCAGTACTTC
TRBD1	TRBV19	TRBJ2-7	once	CASSISGTGASYEQYF	TGTGCCAGTAGTATATCTGGGACAGGGGCTTCCTACGAGCAGTACTTC
NA	TRBV7-9	TRBJ1-5	NA	CASSLGGLGQPQHF	TGTGCCAGCAGCTTAGGAGGGCTCGGTCAGCCCCAGCATTTT